These 8 T cell receptor beta chains share one sample of origin, sequenced in a study of blood T cell repertoires in COVID-19. Profiling relied on immunoSEQ multiplex PCR, and the TCRdb table lists in-frame clones only, not all of them. The table shows 200,000 or so clones, with about nine tenths occurring only once. Sequenced: peripheral blood. These receptors were obtained from a woman aged 55-70 years with acute or convalescent COVID-19.

A word on this clone: Other DNA sequences in the same sample also yield this CDR3. This sequence joins TRBV19 and TRBJ2-7, with a tentative D call TRBD1 (6 bases). The V gene lost 0 bases and the J gene lost 4 bases, with 7 bases spanning the gap. The CDR3 runs 13 residues. Germline assignment: CDR1 LNHDA and CDR2 SQIVND (reference sequence). The CDR3, as DNA: TGTGCCAGTAGTATAGAACAGGGATACGAGCAGTACTTC. Encoded protein: CASSIEQGYEQYF.

J is TRBJ2-7 and V is TRBV6-2 or TRBV6-3, with D uncertain. Trimming removed 5 bases at V and 0 bases at J, with 5 bases between. CDR3 size: 12 residues. CDR1 and CDR2 (germline): MNHEY, SVGEGT. The CDR3 protein is CASSLLSYEQYF. The CDR3 DNA sequence: TGTGCCAGCAGTCTCCTCTCCTACGAGCAGTACTTC.

This chain joins TRBV27 and TRBJ2-2, with a possible D match to TRBD2 (6 bases). Looked up from germline, CDR1 is MNHEY and CDR2 is SMNVEV (reference sequence). Trimming took off 6 bases at V and 7 bases at J, with 15 bases between the two ends. The CDR3 covers 14 residues. The CDR3 bases are TGTGCCAGCAGCACGCCGGGAGTGGACGGGGAGCTGTTTTTT. Its translation is CASSTPGVDGELFF.

This rearrangement joins TRBV5-8 to TRBJ1-6, with D tentatively TRBD1 (6 bases). Trimming removed 5 bases at V and 3 bases at J, with 15 bases between. Germline lookup yields CDR1 SGHTS and CDR2 YDEGEE. The CDR3 extends over 16 amino acids. DNA for the CDR3: TGTGCCAGCAGACGCTCGGACAGCAACTATAATTCACCCCTCCACTTT. Translating gives CASRRSDSNYNSPLHF.

The chain has TRBV5-5 and TRBJ1-3; possibly TRBD1 for D (6 bases). Between the trimmed V and J ends, which lost 3 bases and 1 base, there was a span of 11 bases. Germline values: CDR1 SGHKS, CDR2 YYEKEE (reference sequence). This CDR3 comprises 15 residues. The CDR3 region is CASSSRGGSGNTIYF. The CDR3 DNA sequence: TGTGCCAGCAGCTCCCGAGGGGGATCTGGAAACACCATATATTTT.

The chain couples TRBV28 to TRBJ1-4, with a possible D match to TRBD1 (5 bases). V gave up 3 bases and J gave up 7 bases, with 24 bases separating them. Germline V lookup: CDR1 MDHEN, CDR2 SYDVKM. This CDR3 comprises 18 residues. CDR3 region: CASSLIRVGGVGGEKLFF. The CDR3 bases are TGTGCCAGCAGTTTGATTCGGGTCGGGGGGGTTGGCGGTGAAAAACTGTTTTTT.

This chain links TRBV9 with TRBJ2-7; TRBD1 matches 8 bases. This CDR3 is built from 13 residues. From germline, CDR1 is SGDLS and CDR2 YYNGEE. V shed 4 bases and J 3 bases; nucleotides not matched to a gene: 3. This chain's CDR3 is CASSFGQGYEQYF. CDR3 bases: TGTGCCAGCAGCTTCGGACAGGGCTACGAGCAGTACTTC. Full variable domain (outside the CDR3, taken from reference TRBV9 and TRBJ2-7): DSGVTQTPKHLITATGQRVTLRCSPRSGDLSVYWYQQSLDQGLQFLIQYYNGEERAKGNILERFSAQQFPDLHSELNLSSLELGDSALYFCASSFGQGYEQYFGPGTRLTVT.

The J gene is TRBJ1-6, the V gene TRBV28; unclear D gene. Germline loops: CDR1 MDHEN, CDR2 SYDVKM. The CDR3 is 15 residues long. V lost 6 bases, J lost 2 bases, and 11 bases lay in between. CDR3 nucleotides: TGTGCCAGCAGACCGGACTTACCCTATAATTCACCCCTCCACTTT. This sequence encodes CASRPDLPYNSPLHF.